This TCR beta chain was found in a study of blood T cell repertoires in COVID-19. Using immunoSEQ multiplex PCR, the repertoire was profiled, and TCRdb retains in-frame clones only, with some absent. The table lists some 400,000 clones, more than 70% of them singletons. The CDR3 runs to 13 residues. Germline CDR1 reads SGHAT; CDR2 reads FQDESV (reference sequence). The junction had 3 bases not matched to a gene; V was cut back by 4 bases and J by 4 bases. The chain combines TRBV11-1 with TRBJ2-5, with 7 bases identical to TRBD1. The sequence came from a man under 40 who had recovered from COVID-19. Sequencing was performed on PBMCs or T cells enriched from blood (not recorded which). The CDR3 bases are TGTGCCAGCAGCTCCCACAGGGGAGAGACCCAGTACTTC. Translation gives CASSSHRGETQYF.